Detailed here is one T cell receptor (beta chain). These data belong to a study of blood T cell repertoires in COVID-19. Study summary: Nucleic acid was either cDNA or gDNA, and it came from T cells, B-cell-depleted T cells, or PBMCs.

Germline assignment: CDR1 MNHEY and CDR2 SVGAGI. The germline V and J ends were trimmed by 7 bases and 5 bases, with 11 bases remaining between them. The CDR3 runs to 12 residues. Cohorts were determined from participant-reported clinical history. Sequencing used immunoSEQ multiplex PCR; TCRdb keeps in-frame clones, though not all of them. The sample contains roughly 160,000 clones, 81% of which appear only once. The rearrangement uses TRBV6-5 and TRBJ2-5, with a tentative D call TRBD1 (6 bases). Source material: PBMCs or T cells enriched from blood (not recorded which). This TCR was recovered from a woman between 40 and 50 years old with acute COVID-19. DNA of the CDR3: TGTGCCAGCACACAGGGTTGGGAGACCCAGTACTTC. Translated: CASTQGWETQYF.